The rows below give T cell receptor beta chains drawn from one sample of a study of beta chain features in type 1 diabetes. Libraries were prepared by immunoSEQ multiplex PCR; TCRdb keeps only in-frame clonotypes and omits some of them. The sample yields 970,000 or so clones, about a sixth seen once. The sample consisted of naive CD4+ T cells from blood. The origin of the receptors is a woman aged 18-29 years in good health. Each CDR3 is given with its conserved first and last residue. D genes are given only for firm matches. The size entry is marked missing in some rows and otherwise reads once, few, many or a size class.

CDR3: CASSRGHTNTEAFF
DNA: TGCGCCAGCAGCCGGGGACACACGAACACTGAAGCTTTCTTT
length: 14
V: TRBV5-1
D: .
size: few
J: TRBJ1-1

CDR3: CASSKSPLVGVHYEQYF
DNA: TGTGCCAGCAGCAAATCCCCCCTAGTCGGGGTACATTACGAGCAGTACTTC
length: 17
V: TRBV21-1
D: .
size: .
J: TRBJ2-7

CDR3: CASSPGRVQSSYNEQFF
DNA: TGCGCCAGCAGCCCTGGGAGGGTACAGAGCTCCTACAATGAGCAGTTCTTC
length: 17
V: TRBV4-3
D: TRBD2
size: .
J: TRBJ2-1

CDR3: CASRRADTDTQYF
DNA: TGTGCCAGCAGGAGGGCCGATACAGATACGCAGTATTTT
length: 13
V: TRBV19
D: .
size: few
J: TRBJ2-3

CDR3: CASTALRGTGTYEQYF
DNA: TGTGCCAGCACTGCCCTTAGGGGGACAGGGACCTACGAGCAGTACTTC
length: 16
V: TRBV28
D: TRBD1
size: .
J: TRBJ2-7

CDR3: CASSPARGGLKETQYF
DNA: TGTGCCAGCAGCCCGGCCCGGGGGGGCCTCAAAGAGACCCAGTACTTC
length: 16
V: TRBV27
D: TRBD2
size: .
J: TRBJ2-5

CDR3: CASSVGGPGELFF
DNA: TGTGCCAGCAGCGTAGGAGGGCCCGGGGAGCTGTTTTTT
length: 13
V: TRBV9
D: .
size: .
J: TRBJ2-2

CDR3: CATSRAGVGAGEQYF
DNA: TGTGCCACCAGCAGAGCGGGAGTAGGGGCAGGCGAGCAGTACTTC
length: 15
V: TRBV15
D: .
size: few
J: TRBJ2-7

CDR3: CASSPGVAGGADTQYF
DNA: TGTGCCAGCTCACCAGGAGTAGCGGGAGGAGCGGATACGCAGTATTTT
length: 16
V: TRBV18
D: TRBD2
size: few
J: TRBJ2-3

CDR3: CASSLYETSGEYEQYF
DNA: TGTGCCAGCAGCTTATACGAGACTAGCGGAGAGTACGAGCAGTACTTC
length: 16
V: TRBV5-6
D: TRBD2
size: few
J: TRBJ2-7

CDR3: CAIRAGSTGEQFF
DNA: TGTGCCATCAGAGCCGGGTCAACGGGTGAGCAGTTCTTC
length: 13
V: TRBV10-3
D: .
size: .
J: TRBJ2-1

CDR3: CASSPRTSGSPNEQFF
DNA: TGTGCCAGCTCACCGCGGACTAGCGGGAGTCCCAATGAGCAGTTCTTC
length: 16
V: TRBV18
D: TRBD2
size: .
J: TRBJ2-1

CDR3: CASRSTASGANVLTF
DNA: TGTGCCAGCAGAAGTACAGCCTCTGGGGCCAACGTCCTGACTTTC
length: 15
V: TRBV6-6
D: .
size: .
J: TRBJ2-6

CDR3: CASSLGGGYTGELFF
DNA: TGTGCTAGCAGCTTAGGGGGAGGCTACACCGGGGAGCTGTTTTTT
length: 15
V: TRBV7-7
D: .
size: few
J: TRBJ2-2

CDR3: CASSPRVGDNYGYTF
DNA: TGTGCCAGCAGCCCCCGTGTGGGAGATAACTATGGCTACACCTTC
length: 15
V: TRBV7-2
D: .
size: .
J: TRBJ1-2

CDR3: CAISPTGSNVLTF
DNA: TGTGCCATCAGCCCGACAGGGAGCAACGTCCTGACTTTC
length: 13
V: TRBV10-3
D: TRBD1
size: .
J: TRBJ2-6

CDR3: CASSPSPGTDTQYF
DNA: TGTGCCAGCAGCCCCTCCCCAGGTACAGATACGCAGTATTTT
length: 14
V: TRBV4-2
D: .
size: few
J: TRBJ2-3

CDR3: CASSEADGTDTQYF
DNA: TGTGCCAGCAGTGAAGCGGACGGCACAGATACGCAGTATTTT
length: 14
V: TRBV6-1
D: .
size: few
J: TRBJ2-3

CDR3: CASSVGLAGERNGELFF
DNA: TGTGCCAGCAGCGTAGGACTAGCGGGAGAAAGAAACGGGGAGCTGTTTTTT
length: 17
V: TRBV9
D: TRBD2
size: .
J: TRBJ2-2

CDR3: CASSRGYQETQYF
DNA: TGTGCCAGCAGCAGGGGGTACCAAGAGACCCAGTACTTC
length: 13
V: TRBV9
D: .
size: .
J: TRBJ2-5

CDR3: CASSRVYADTQYF
DNA: TGCGCCAGCAGCAGGGTATATGCAGATACGCAGTATTTT
length: 13
V: TRBV4-1
D: .
size: few
J: TRBJ2-3

CDR3: CATSRPRNQETQYF
DNA: TGTGCCACCAGCCGACCTAGAAACCAAGAGACCCAGTACTTC
length: 14
V: TRBV15
D: .
size: .
J: TRBJ2-5

CDR3: CSVDRGPSTDTQYF
DNA: TGCAGCGTGGACAGGGGACCTAGCACAGATACGCAGTATTTT
length: 14
V: TRBV29-1
D: TRBD1
size: few
J: TRBJ2-3

CDR3: CASSQDLGGVLTGELFF
DNA: TGCGCCAGCAGCCAAGATCTGGGGGGAGTACTAACCGGGGAGCTGTTTTTT
length: 17
V: TRBV4-3
D: .
size: few
J: TRBJ2-2

CDR3: CSARTNEQFF
DNA: TGCAGTGCTAGAACCAATGAGCAGTTCTTC
length: 10
V: TRBV20-1
D: .
size: .
J: TRBJ2-1

CDR3: CTGRLNTEAFF
DNA: TGCACAGGACGGTTGAACACTGAAGCTTTCTTT
length: 11
V: TRBV20-1
D: .
size: .
J: TRBJ1-1

CDR3: CASSRFSLPYEQYF
DNA: TGTGCCAGCAGCCGATTCAGTTTGCCCTACGAGCAGTACTTC
length: 14
V: TRBV7-9
D: .
size: .
J: TRBJ2-7

CDR3: CASSISNQPQHF
DNA: TGTGCCAGTAGTATTAGCAATCAGCCCCAGCATTTT
length: 12
V: TRBV19
D: .
size: .
J: TRBJ1-5

CDR3: CAISESETTYEQYF
DNA: TGTGCCATCAGTGAGTCCGAGACCACTTACGAGCAGTACTTC
length: 14
V: TRBV10-3
D: .
size: few
J: TRBJ2-7

CDR3: CASSSGTSGPYEQYF
DNA: TGCGCCAGCAGCTCCGGGACATCTGGTCCCTACGAGCAGTACTTC
length: 15
V: TRBV5-1
D: .
size: few
J: TRBJ2-7

CDR3: CASSFRDRGTDTQYF
DNA: TGTGCCAGCAGTTTTCGGGACAGGGGCACAGATACGCAGTATTTT
length: 15
V: TRBV28
D: TRBD1
size: few
J: TRBJ2-3

CDR3: CASSLALGYNEQFF
DNA: TGTGCCAGCAGCTTAGCGCTCGGTTACAATGAGCAGTTCTTC
length: 14
V: TRBV7-9
D: .
size: few
J: TRBJ2-1

CDR3: CSASGAGTNTGELFF
DNA: TGCAGCGCAAGTGGAGCGGGCACGAACACCGGGGAGCTGTTTTTT
length: 15
V: TRBV29-1
D: .
size: .
J: TRBJ2-2

CDR3: CASSEQVTGNGYTF
DNA: TGCGCCAGCAGTGAGCAAGTAACAGGGAATGGCTACACCTTC
length: 14
V: TRBV10-2
D: .
size: .
J: TRBJ1-2

CDR3: CASSLGGYTQYF
DNA: TGTGCCAGCAGCTTAGGGGGATATACGCAGTATTTT
length: 12
V: TRBV7-2
D: .
size: few
J: TRBJ2-3

CDR3: CASSLFLLKSRQYF
DNA: TGTGCCAGCAGTTTATTTCTACTGAAGTCCAGGCAATATTTT
length: 14
V: TRBV28
D: .
size: .
J: TRBJ2-3

CDR3: CASSVRDGGELFF
DNA: TGTGCCAGCAGCGTCAGGGACGGAGGGGAGCTGTTTTTT
length: 13
V: TRBV9
D: .
size: few
J: TRBJ2-2

CDR3: CASSQVLGQGRTEAFF
DNA: TGCGCCAGCAGCCAGGTCTTGGGGCAGGGAAGGACTGAAGCTTTCTTT
length: 16
V: TRBV4-3
D: .
size: few
J: TRBJ1-1

CDR3: CASSQDSSENYGYTF
DNA: TGCGCCAGCAGCCAAGACAGCTCCGAAAACTATGGCTACACCTTC
length: 15
V: TRBV4-3
D: .
size: few
J: TRBJ1-2

CDR3: CASSSAGTGGAYWNTGELFF
DNA: TGTGCCAGCAGCTCTGCCGGGACAGGGGGAGCTTACTGGAACACCGGGGAGCTGTTTTTT
length: 20
V: TRBV28
D: TRBD1
size: few
J: TRBJ2-2

CDR3: CASSDSIGRERYEQYF
DNA: TGTGCCAGCAGTGATAGTATCGGGCGGGAGCGTTACGAGCAGTACTTC
length: 16
V: TRBV6-1
D: TRBD2
size: few
J: TRBJ2-7

CDR3: CASSLEAGTIEAFF
DNA: TGTGCCAGCAGCTTAGAGGCAGGGACTATCGAAGCTTTCTTT
length: 14
V: TRBV7-9
D: .
size: few
J: TRBJ1-1

CDR3: CASSTQVGVYGYTF
DNA: TGTGCCAGTAGTACCCAGGTAGGGGTCTATGGCTACACCTTC
length: 14
V: TRBV19
D: .
size: .
J: TRBJ1-2

CDR3: CASSPRLDSYEQYF
DNA: TGTGCCAGCAGTCCCAGACTAGACAGCTACGAGCAGTACTTC
length: 14
V: TRBV6-5
D: .
size: .
J: TRBJ2-7

CDR3: CASSQPETGGGNIQYF
DNA: TGCGCCAGCAGCCAGCCAGAGACAGGGGGTGGGAACATTCAGTACTTC
length: 16
V: TRBV5-1
D: TRBD1
size: few
J: TRBJ2-4